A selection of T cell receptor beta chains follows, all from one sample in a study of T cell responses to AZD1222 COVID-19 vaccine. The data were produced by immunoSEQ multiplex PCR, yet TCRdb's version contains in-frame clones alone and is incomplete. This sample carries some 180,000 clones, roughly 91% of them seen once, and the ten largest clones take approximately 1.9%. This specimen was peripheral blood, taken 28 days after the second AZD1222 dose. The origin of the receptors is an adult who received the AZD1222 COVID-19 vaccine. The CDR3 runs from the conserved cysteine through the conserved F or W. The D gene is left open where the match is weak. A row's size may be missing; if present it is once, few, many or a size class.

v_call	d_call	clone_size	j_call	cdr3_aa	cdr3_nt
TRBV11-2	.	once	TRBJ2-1	CASSFQALSSYNEQFF	TGTGCCAGCAGCTTCCAGGCTCTTAGCTCCTACAATGAGCAGTTCTTC
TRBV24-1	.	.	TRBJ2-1	CATSEPPRNNEQFF	TGTGCCACCAGTGAGCCCCCACGGAACAATGAGCAGTTCTTC
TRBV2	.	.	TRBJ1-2	CASSQVFGGYTF	TGTGCCAGCAGCCAGGTCTTCGGTGGCTACACCTTC
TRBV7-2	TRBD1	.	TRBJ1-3	CASSSGTVGNTIYF	TGTGCCAGCAGCTCAGGGACAGTTGGAAACACCATATATTTT
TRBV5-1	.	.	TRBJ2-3	CASSPLGGTDTQYF	TGCGCCAGCAGCCCCCTGGGCGGCACAGATACGCAGTATTTT
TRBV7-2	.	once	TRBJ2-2	CASSPTGRVNTGELFF	TGTGCCAGCAGCCCCACGGGACGGGTGAACACCGGGGAGCTGTTTTTT
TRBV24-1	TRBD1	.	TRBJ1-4	CATSDYRGQDPNEKLFF	TGTGCCACCAGTGATTACAGGGGGCAAGACCCTAATGAAAAACTGTTTTTT
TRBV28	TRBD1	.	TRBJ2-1	CASSAPAGQGGEQFF	TGTGCCAGCAGCGCACCCGCCGGACAGGGGGGTGAGCAGTTCTTC
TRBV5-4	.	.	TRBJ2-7	CASSPDPSSYEQYF	TGTGCCAGCAGCCCGGACCCGAGCTCCTACGAGCAGTACTTC
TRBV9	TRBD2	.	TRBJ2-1	CASSVAPGLETNEQFF	TGTGCCAGCAGCGTAGCCCCGGGACTAGAGACGAATGAGCAGTTCTTC
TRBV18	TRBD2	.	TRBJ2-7	CASSQGAGGPYEQYF	TGTGCCAGCTCACAGGGAGCGGGGGGTCCATACGAGCAGTACTTC
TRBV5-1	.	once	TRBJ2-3	CASSPGAEFTDTQYF	TGCGCCAGCAGCCCGGGAGCCGAATTCACAGATACGCAGTATTTT
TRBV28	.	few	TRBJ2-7	CASSRGRGKQYF	TGTGCCAGCAGCCGAGGTAGGGGAAAGCAGTACTTC
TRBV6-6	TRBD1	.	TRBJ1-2	CASSQGTANYGYTF	TGTGCCAGCAGTCAAGGGACAGCTAACTATGGCTACACCTTC
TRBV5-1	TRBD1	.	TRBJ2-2	CASSRTGGNTGELFF	TGCGCCAGCAGCCGCACAGGGGGGAACACCGGGGAGCTGTTTTTT
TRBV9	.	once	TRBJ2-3	CASSVVAGRGDTQYF	TGTGCCAGCAGCGTAGTGGCAGGGAGAGGGGATACGCAGTATTTT
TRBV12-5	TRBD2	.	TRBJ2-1	CASGFGAGGNNEQFF	TGTGCTAGTGGTTTCGGAGCGGGGGGCAACAATGAGCAGTTCTTC
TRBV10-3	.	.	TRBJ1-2	CAISPGGNYGYTF	TGTGCCATCAGTCCAGGAGGTAACTATGGCTACACCTTC
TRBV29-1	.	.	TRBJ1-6	CSVKHDTSYNSPLHF	TGCAGCGTCAAGCACGACACATCCTATAATTCACCCCTCCACTTT
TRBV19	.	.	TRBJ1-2	CASSIRGNYGYTF	TGTGCCAGTAGTATCCGGGGGAACTATGGCTACACCTTC
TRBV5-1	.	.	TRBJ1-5	CASSLTGLNQPQHF	TGCGCCAGCAGCTTAACAGGACTCAATCAGCCCCAGCATTTT
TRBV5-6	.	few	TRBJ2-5	CASSWDQGSGTQYF	TGTGCCAGCAGCTGGGATCAGGGTTCGGGGACCCAGTACTTC
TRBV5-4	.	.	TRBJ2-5	CASSLGGRPRETQYF	TGTGCCAGCAGCTTAGGTGGGCGGCCTAGGGAGACCCAGTACTTC
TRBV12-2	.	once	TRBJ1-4	CASRLACQTKEKLFF	TGTGCAAGTCGCTTAGCGTGCCAGACGAAGGAAAAACTGTTTTTT
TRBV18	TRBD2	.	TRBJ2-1	CASSPQRELHNEQFF	TGTGCCAGCTCACCCCAGCGGGAACTCCACAATGAGCAGTTCTTC
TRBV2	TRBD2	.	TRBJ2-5	CASSGASGYQETQYF	TGTGCCAGCAGTGGGGCTAGCGGTTACCAAGAGACCCAGTACTTC
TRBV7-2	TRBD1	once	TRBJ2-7	CASSSDRGLYEQYF	TGTGCCAGCAGCTCGGACAGGGGGCTGTACGAGCAGTACTTC
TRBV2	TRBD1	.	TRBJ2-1	CASSVGQGVEQFF	TGTGCCAGCAGTGTGGGGCAGGGGGTTGAGCAGTTCTTC
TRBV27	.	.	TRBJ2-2	CASSLLPPSHLNLNTGELFF	TGTGCCAGCAGTTTACTCCCACCTAGTCATCTCAACCTAAACACCGGGGAGCTGTTTTTT